This is a list of T cell receptor beta chains from one sample in a study of tumor and adjacent non-tumor tissue in lung cancer. TCRdb reprocessed the multiplex PCR reads with MiXCR, giving one entry per CDR3 protein. There are 91,000 or so distinct CDR3 sequences in the sample; about 66% occur only once, and 15% to 20% lies in the top ten. The sample was lung tumor tissue. These receptors came from a man aged 55 to 70 with non-small cell lung cancer. Both conserved end residues are trimmed from each CDR3. A D gene is named only where the DNA matches it firmly.

>TRBJ1-1|NA|TRBV2
ASSEGRAPMNTEAF
>TRBJ1-6|TRBD1|TRBV20-1
IAVTGGNSPLH
>TRBJ2-2|NA|TRBV4-1
ASSQVPGRAVGELF
>TRBJ2-1|NA|TRBV12-3/TRBV12-4
ASSFLRGGGNEQF
>TRBJ2-3|NA|TRBV6-6
ASSGGSSSTDTQY
>TRBJ2-5|NA|TRBV20-1
SASKNPGTLSGQETKY
>TRBJ2-6|NA|TRBV4-2
ASSQLGGLVANVLT
>TRBJ2-2|NA|TRBV20-1
SAPRDTGELF
>TRBJ2-4|NA|TRBV4-2
ASSQDAVPPAYIQY
>TRBJ2-3|NA|TRBV5-1
ASSLDGPSTDTQY
>TRBJ1-3|NA|TRBV29-1
SVRAEQHSGSTIY
>TRBJ1-1|NA|TRBV6-1
GSSLGQRGTEAF
>TRBJ2-1|NA|TRBV11-2
ASSLGRLYNEEF
>TRBJ2-1|TRBD2|TRBV6-2/TRBV6-3
ASSYVAGGPDEQF
>TRBJ2-7|NA|TRBV29-1
SIEVYTYEQY
>TRBJ2-5|NA|TRBV12-3/TRBV12-4
VSSPLDSVETQY
>TRBJ2-5|NA|TRBV6-5
ASTQGCGGRRETQY
>TRBJ2-7|NA|TRBV5-1
ASSPDPATHEQY
>TRBJ2-2|TRBD1|TRBV6-5
TSRSGTVNTGKLF
>TRBJ2-3|NA|TRBV4-2
ASSQEGSRDTQN
>TRBJ2-3|NA|TRBV5-1
ASNLGQRTDTEY
>TRBJ2-1|TRBD2|TRBV11-3
ASSLDGTSGGQEQF
>TRBJ1-4|NA|TRBV4-1
ANSHYSGLTNERLF
>TRBJ2-6|NA|TRBV6-2/TRBV6-3
ASRDTSSGANALT
>TRBJ1-1|NA|TRBV11-1
ASSLERGPGTEAF
>TRBJ1-1|NA|TRBV10-3
AISVAGAGTEAF
>TRBJ2-2|NA|TRBV2
ASCAVSYTGELF
>TRBJ2-1|NA|TRBV6-5
ASSHRDSGYKEQF
>TRBJ1-2|NA|TRBV7-9
ASSPSTANYGYT
>TRBJ1-6|TRBD1|TRBV28
ANSRDSFSSYYSPLH
>TRBJ1-2|NA|TRBV11-1
ASSYRLTRDGYDYT
>TRBJ2-7|TRBD2|TRBV6-5
ASTSGRSYEQY
>TRBJ1-2|NA|TRBV11-3
ASSLSRSWGYT
>TRBJ2-2|NA|TRBV5-6
AISLFTRRNTGEQF
>TRBJ2-7|NA|TRBV6-5
ASRCYSGTGSYEQY
>TRBJ2-7|NA|TRBV28
ASSSGVSYEQY
>TRBJ2-6|NA|TRBV11-2
ASSLGIRVGANVLT
>TRBJ2-5|NA|TRBV2
AGYYQETQY
>TRBJ2-6|NA|TRBV12-3/TRBV12-4
AGRPGTSVSGANVLT
>TRBJ2-2|NA|TRBV6-2/TRBV6-3
ASSKPRGARELF
>TRBJ1-2|NA|TRBV20-1
SASRANAYGYI
>TRBJ2-2|NA|TRBV7-8
ASSYLVDGELF
>TRBJ2-2|NA|TRBV6-2/TRBV6-3
ASRTGAGTAVELF
>TRBJ2-2|NA|TRBV11-1
ASASGRMNTGSCF
>TRBJ2-3|NA|TRBV11-2
ASSLDASLRTQY
>TRBJ2-2|TRBD1|TRBV5-1
ASSTGTGGTGELF
>TRBJ1-6|NA|TRBV6-6
ASSYLPGPTNSPLH
>TRBJ2-1|TRBD1|TRBV29-1
NVTQGHEHF